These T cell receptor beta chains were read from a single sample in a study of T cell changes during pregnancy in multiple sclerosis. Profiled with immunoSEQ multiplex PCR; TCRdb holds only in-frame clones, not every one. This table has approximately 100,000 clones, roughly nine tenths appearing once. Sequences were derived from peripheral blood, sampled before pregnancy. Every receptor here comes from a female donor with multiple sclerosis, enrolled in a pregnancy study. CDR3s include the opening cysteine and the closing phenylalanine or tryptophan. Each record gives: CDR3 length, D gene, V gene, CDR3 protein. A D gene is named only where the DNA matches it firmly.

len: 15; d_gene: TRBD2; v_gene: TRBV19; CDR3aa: CASTIHSGVLDTQYF
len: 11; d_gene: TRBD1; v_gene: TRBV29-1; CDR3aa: CSLGTGTEAFF
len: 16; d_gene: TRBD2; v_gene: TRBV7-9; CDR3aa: CASSPRTSGMAAEQFF
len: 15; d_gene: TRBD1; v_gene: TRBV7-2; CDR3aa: CASDRQGAEGETQYF
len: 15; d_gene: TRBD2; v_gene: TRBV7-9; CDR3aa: CASSLGTSGTYEQYF
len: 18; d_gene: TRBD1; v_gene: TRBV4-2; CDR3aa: CASSQGRIITGGSDIQYF
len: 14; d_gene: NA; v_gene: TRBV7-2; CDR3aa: CASSLAVAYLEQFF
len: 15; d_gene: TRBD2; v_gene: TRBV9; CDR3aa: CASSVGTSGIYEQYF
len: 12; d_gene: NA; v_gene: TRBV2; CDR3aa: CASSEFGGVQYF
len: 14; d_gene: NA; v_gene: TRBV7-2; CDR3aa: CASSLERALHEQFF
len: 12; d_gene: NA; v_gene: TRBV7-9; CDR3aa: CASSQGQGRAFF
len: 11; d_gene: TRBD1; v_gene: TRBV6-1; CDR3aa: CASSSQGQVFF
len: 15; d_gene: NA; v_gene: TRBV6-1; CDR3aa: CASASRMEGTGELFF
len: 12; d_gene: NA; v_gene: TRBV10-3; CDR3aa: CAISDRNTEAFF
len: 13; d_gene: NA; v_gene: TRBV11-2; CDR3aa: CASSLEEGAIQYF
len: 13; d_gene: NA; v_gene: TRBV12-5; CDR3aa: CASGLIDYTEAFF
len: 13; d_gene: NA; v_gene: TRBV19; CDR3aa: CASSIGEDTEAFF
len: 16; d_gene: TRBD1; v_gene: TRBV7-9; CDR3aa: CASSFGTGGDTGELFF
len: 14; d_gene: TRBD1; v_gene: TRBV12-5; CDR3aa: CASGLGTGSYEQYF
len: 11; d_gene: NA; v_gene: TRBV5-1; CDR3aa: CASHRGNEQYF
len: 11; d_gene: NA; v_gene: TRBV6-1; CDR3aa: CASSYGERKYF
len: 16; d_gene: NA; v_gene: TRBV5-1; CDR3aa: CASSLVAGGGTGELFF
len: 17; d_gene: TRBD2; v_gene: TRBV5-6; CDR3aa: CASSRAGTSRLTDTQYF
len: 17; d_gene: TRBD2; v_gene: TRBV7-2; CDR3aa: CASSLASAGSRADTQYF
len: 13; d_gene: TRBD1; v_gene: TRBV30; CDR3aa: CAWRTGVREGYTF
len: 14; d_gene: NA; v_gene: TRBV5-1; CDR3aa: CASSGGKYQETQYF
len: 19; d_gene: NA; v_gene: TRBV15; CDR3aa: CATSRVMGFTGSGHNEQFF
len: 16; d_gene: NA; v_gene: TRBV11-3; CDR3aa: CASSFFPFRDTDTQYF
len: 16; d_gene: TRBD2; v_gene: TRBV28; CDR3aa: CASSLWTSGSTDTQYF
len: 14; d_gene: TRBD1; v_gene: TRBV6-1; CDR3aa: CASSAGQWNTEAFF
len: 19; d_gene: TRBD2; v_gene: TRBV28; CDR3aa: CASSLSFSPTSGSRDTQYF
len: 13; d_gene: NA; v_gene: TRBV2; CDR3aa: CASSFTGNYGYTF
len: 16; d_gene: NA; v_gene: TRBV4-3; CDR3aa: CASSQDPGKGNTEAFF
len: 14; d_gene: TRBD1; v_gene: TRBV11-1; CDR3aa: CASSKGTGYNEQFF
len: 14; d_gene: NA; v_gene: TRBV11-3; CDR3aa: CASSTEGGNTEAFF
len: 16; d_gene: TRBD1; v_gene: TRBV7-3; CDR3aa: CASSLTGVTYNSPLHF